This T cell receptor (beta chain) was captured by sequencing in a study of T-cell memory formation after mild COVID-19 (dated by TCRdb to about 2021). About the study as a whole: Most TCR sequence clusters were specific to one of the two donors. Longitudinal TCRalpha and TCRbeta repertoire sequencing tracked T-cell clones expanding and contracting after mild COVID-19 in a couple of donors. Two young, previously healthy adult volunteers made up the cohort, one male and one female. Results the study describes overall, beyond this receptor: Contracting CD4+ clones were located mainly in the CM and EM memory subsets, whereas CD8+ clones were found to be enriched in EMRA. SARS-CoV-2 specificity was not confirmed for the second-wave clones peaking on day 37. From day 15 to 85, contracting clones showed balanced CD4/CD8 phenotypes, whereas a second wave of clones that expanded from day 15 to 37 leaned towards CD4+. Only a couple of mild cases were covered by the study, and larger cohorts that include severe cases with pre-infection samples were considered necessary. The detection of some responding clones in pre-infection memory suggests that pre-existing cross-reactive memory T cells joined the SARS-CoV-2 response.

This sample was sequenced with an Illumina NovaSeq 6000. TCRalpha and TCRbeta cDNA libraries were built by 5'RACE with constant-segment primers, adding sample barcodes and unique molecular identifiers. Trizol reagent was used to extract RNA from every sample. Library amplification was performed in two PCR steps, and a second sample barcode and Illumina TruSeq adapters were introduced in the second step. The libraries were sequenced on an Illumina NovaSeq using 2 x 150 bp paired-end reads. The published analysis was carried out like this. The reads were demultiplexed and collapsed into UMI-guided consensus sequences using migec v1.2.7. Using mixcr v2.1.11, the UMI consensuses were aligned to TRA and TRB V and J templates and assembled into clonotypes. A clonotype was counted as expanded or contracted only if both edgeR and NoisET called the change significant, with noise models trained on biological replicates. For edgeR calls, the cutoffs were a false discovery rate-adjusted p below 0.01 and a log2 fold-change threshold of 1. As an exploratory analysis of dynamics, max-normalized trajectories of the 1000 most abundant clonotypes were examined by PCA with hierarchical clustering. Separately sequenced CD4+ and CD8+ repertoires were used to assign the CD4 or CD8 phenotype of responding clones. TCRdb itself trimmed the public reads at Q25 with fastp, ran MiXCR and retained productive beta chains. Each entry merges the rows of one CDR3 protein and shows their most common DNA and genes. The V and J calls, along with clone size, are taken from TCRdb and not from the paper's own processing. The sample profile shows a few hundred thousand distinct CDR3 sequences; more than 25% of them were found once. Roughly 11% of the sample is taken by the ten largest.

The CDR3 contains 18 residues, cysteine and phenylalanine counted. Of the read, only the CDR3 DNA is kept; its 54 bases are in frame from base 1. CDR1 and CDR2, per the germline V gene, are SGHRS and YFSETQ. Compared with germline, V lacks 4 bases and J lacks 0 bases; bases without a gene match: 14. With respect to this clonotype: Its antigen remains undetermined. No much larger clone exists at a distance of one base, and base qualities are not known.

PBMCs were isolated by Ficoll-Paque density gradient centrifugation. This TCR came from an adult woman who had mild COVID-19 (a few samples of this study predate the infection). The sample titles of this study are shuffled in the database, so cell type and time point are left out; the donor was told from shared clones. Material: PBMCs or a T cell subset sorted from them (not recorded which). The chain joins TRBV5-1 to TRBJ2-7, with 9 bases matching TRBD1. The nucleotide sequence is given as TGCGCCAGCAGCCCAGCCGGGACAGGGATGGCGAGCTCCTACGAGCAGTACTTC. Its translation is CASSPAGTGMASSYEQYF.